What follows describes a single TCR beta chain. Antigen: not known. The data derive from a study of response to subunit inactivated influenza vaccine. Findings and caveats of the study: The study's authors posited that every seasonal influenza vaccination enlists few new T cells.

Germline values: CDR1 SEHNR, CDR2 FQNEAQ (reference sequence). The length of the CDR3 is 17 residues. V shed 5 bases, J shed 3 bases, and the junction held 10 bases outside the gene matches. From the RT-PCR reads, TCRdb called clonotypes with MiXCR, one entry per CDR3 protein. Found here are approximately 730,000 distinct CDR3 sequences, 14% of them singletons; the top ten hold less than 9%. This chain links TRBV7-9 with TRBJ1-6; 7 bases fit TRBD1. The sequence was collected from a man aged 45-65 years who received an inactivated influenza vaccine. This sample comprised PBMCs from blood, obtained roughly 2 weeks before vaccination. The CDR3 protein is CASSGRQGLHYNSPLHF. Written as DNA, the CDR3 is TGTGCCAGCAGCGGACGACAGGGCCTACACTATAATTCACCCCTCCACTTT.